Listed below are T cell receptor beta chains from one sample, sequenced in a study of blood T cells in healthy people across ages. From the 5' RACE reads, TCRdb called clonotypes with MiXCR, one entry per CDR3 protein. The profile covers 850,000 to 950,000 distinct CDR3 sequences, with 25% to 35% appearing a single time and 17% taken by the ten largest. The sequencing sample was made of blood. Receptors were obtained from a woman over 75 in good health. Each CDR3 is given with its conserved first and last residue. The D gene is left open where the match is weak. The listing skips clone size in some rows; elsewhere it reads once, few, many or a size class.

>TRBV5-1|14|NA|TRBJ1-1|NA
TGCGCCAGCAACTGGGGGGCTCGGGGGACTGAAGCTTTCTTT
CASNWGARGTEAFF
>TRBV4-3|13|many|TRBJ2-2|NA
TGCGCCAGCAGCGGATCTAACACCGGGGAGCTGTTTTTT
CASSGSNTGELFF
>TRBV11-3|17|NA|TRBJ2-1|TRBD2
TGTGCCAGCAGCTTAGATCAGGCTAGCGGGAGCTACAATGAGCAGTTCTTC
CASSLDQASGSYNEQFF
>TRBV20-1|15|NA|TRBJ1-5|TRBD1
TGCAGTGCCCTGCTGACAGGGGCGCCCAGTCAGCCCCAGCATTTT
CSALLTGAPSQPQHF
>TRBV2|16|NA|TRBJ2-7|TRBD2
TGTGCCAGCAGGACTACTGGCGGGAGGCCCTCCTACGAGCAGTACTTC
CASRTTGGRPSYEQYF
>TRBV7-2|15|many|TRBJ1-2|NA
TGTGCCAGCAGCTTAGCGGGGACGCTAAACTATGGCTACACCTTC
CASSLAGTLNYGYTF
>TRBV20-1|14|many|TRBJ2-7|NA
TGCAGTGCTCACCAGACGACCCACTCCTACGAGCAGTACTTC
CSAHQTTHSYEQYF
>TRBV19|14|NA|TRBJ2-1|NA
TGTGCCAGTAGTATAGAACGGATCAGCAATGAGCAGTTCTTC
CASSIERISNEQFF
>TRBV20-1|14|many|TRBJ2-1|TRBD1
TGCAGTGCTGCCAAACAGGGGGTTGTCAATGAGCAGTTCTTC
CSAAKQGVVNEQFF
>TRBV30|17|few|TRBJ2-3|NA
TGTGCCTGGAGTTTATACGGGGTGTCAGGTGGTACAGATACGCAGTATTTT
CAWSLYGVSGGTDTQYF
>TRBV20-1|14|NA|TRBJ2-5|TRBD2
TGCAGTGCTAGAGTCGAGCGGGGACAAGAGACCCAGTACTTC
CSARVERGQETQYF
>TRBV20-1|14|many|TRBJ1-4|NA
TGCAGTGCCAATAACAGGTTCGGGGTGGAAAAACTGTTTTTT
CSANNRFGVEKLFF
>TRBV4-3|14|NA|TRBJ1-1|NA
TGCGCCAGCAGCCAAGATGAAGGAAAGATTGAAGCTTTCTTT
CASSQDEGKIEAFF
>TRBV24-1|16|few|TRBJ2-7|TRBD1
TGTGCCACCAGTGACCCCAGGGACAGATCTAAAAACGAGCAGTACTTC
CATSDPRDRSKNEQYF
>TRBV10-3|15|many|TRBJ1-2|NA
TGTGCCATCAGTGAGTCCCCCGTCAAGAACTATGGCTACACCTTC
CAISESPVKNYGYTF
>TRBV5-6|15|NA|TRBJ1-6|NA
TGTGCCAGCAGCTATGGGGGATCTTATAATTCACCCCTCCACTTT
CASSYGGSYNSPLHF
>TRBV20-1|15|NA|TRBJ1-2|NA
TGCAGTGCTAGATCAAGACAGACGGGCCACTATGGCTACACCTTC
CSARSRQTGHYGYTF